This paragraph reports one TCR beta chain. Its antigen is unidentified. A deep-level run was used for the assay. Produced via immunoSEQ multiplex PCR; TCRdb's table is partial and in-frame only. The sample has about 2.1 million clones; roughly 91% are singletons. The data originate from a study of shared clonotypes between healthy human individuals. Study at large: CD4 naive and CD4 memory each took three plates per donor, while CD8 naive took two and CD8 memory one. Study observations and caveats: Larger richness was generally estimated for naive than memory subsets.

The CDR3 consists of 13 residues. After removal of 1 base from V and 6 bases from J, the junction contained 4 bases not matched to a gene. Germline lookup yields CDR1 SGDLS and CDR2 YYNGEE. Naive CD8 cells lacked CD45RO and underwent positive selection for CCR7, leaving out terminally differentiated effector memory CD45RA+ cells. Healthy HIV-negative adults with no recent acute infections or vaccinations were recruited as donors. The sample consisted of naive CD8+ T cells from PBMCs. The clonotype was recovered from a man younger than 30 in good health. Some clones in this sample may be carry-over from other donors' samples. The rearrangement joins TRBV9 to TRBJ2-7; 7 bases map to TRBD1. In DNA, the CDR3 is TGTGCCAGCAGCGTAACAGGGGATGTCGAGCAGTACTTC. Residues: CASSVTGDVEQYF.